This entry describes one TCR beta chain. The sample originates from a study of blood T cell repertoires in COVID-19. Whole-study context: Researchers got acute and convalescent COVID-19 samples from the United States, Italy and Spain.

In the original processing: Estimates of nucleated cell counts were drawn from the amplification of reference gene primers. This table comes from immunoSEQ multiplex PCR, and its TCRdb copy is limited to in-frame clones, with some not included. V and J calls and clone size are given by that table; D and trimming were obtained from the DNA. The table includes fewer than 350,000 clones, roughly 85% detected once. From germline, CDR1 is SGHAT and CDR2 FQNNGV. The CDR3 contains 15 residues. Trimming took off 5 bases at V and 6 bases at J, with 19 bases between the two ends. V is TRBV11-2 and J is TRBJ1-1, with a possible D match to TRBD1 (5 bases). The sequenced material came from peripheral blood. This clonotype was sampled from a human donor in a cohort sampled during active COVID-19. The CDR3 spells CASSHDWGGEAEAFF. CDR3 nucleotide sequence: TGTGCCAGCAGCCACGATTGGGGGGGGGAAGCTGAAGCTTTCTTT.